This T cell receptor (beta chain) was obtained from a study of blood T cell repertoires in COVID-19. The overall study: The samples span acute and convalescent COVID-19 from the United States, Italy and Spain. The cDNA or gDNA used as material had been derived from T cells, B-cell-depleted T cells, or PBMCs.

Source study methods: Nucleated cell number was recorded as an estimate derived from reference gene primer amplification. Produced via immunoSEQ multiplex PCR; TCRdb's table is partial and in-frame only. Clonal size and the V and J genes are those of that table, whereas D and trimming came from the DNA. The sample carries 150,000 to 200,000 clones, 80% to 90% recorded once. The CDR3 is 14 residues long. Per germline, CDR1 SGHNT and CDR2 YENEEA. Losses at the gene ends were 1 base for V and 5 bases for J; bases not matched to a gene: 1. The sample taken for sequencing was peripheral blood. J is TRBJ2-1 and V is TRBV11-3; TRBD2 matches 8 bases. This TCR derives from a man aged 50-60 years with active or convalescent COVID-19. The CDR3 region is CASSLGGGHNEQFF. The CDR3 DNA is TGTGCCAGCAGCTTAGGCGGGGGGCACAATGAGCAGTTCTTC.